These 14 T cell receptor beta chains originate from one sample sequenced in a study of tumor-infiltrating lymphocytes in glioblastoma multiforme. Three nested ARM-PCR rounds with V-beta and C-beta primers built TCRB libraries. TCRdb processed the multiplex PCR reads anew with MiXCR; each CDR3 protein has one entry. The sample consists of approximately 20,000 distinct CDR3 sequences, 65% to 80% of them appearing once. The sample consisted of peripheral blood. Receptors were obtained from a male donor with glioblastoma.

CDR3 coding DNA: TGCAGCGTTGAAGAATTGGTCGAGCAGTTCTTC. As protein: CSVEELVEQFF. V and J are TRBV29-1 and TRBJ2-1; no clear D. The CDR3 is made up of 11 amino acids. Germline assignment: CDR1 SQVTM and CDR2 ANQGSEA. V was clipped by 0 bases and J by 10 bases, with 7 bases between them.

V and J are TRBV12-3 or TRBV12-4 and TRBJ2-7; maybe TRBD1 (5 bases). V shed 2 bases and J shed 2 bases, with 13 bases lying between them. The CDR3 sequence is 15 residues long. The CDR3 is CASSLRVGRAYEQYF. CDR3 coding DNA: TGTGCCAGCAGTTTAAGGGTGGGCAGGGCCTACGAGCAGTACTTC.

V gene TRBV20-1 combines with J gene TRBJ2-1, with 10 bases fitting TRBD2. Germline V gene sequence: CDR1 DFQATT, CDR2 SNEGSKA (reference sequence). The CDR3 length is 16 residues. CDR3 bases: TGCATTACTAGAGATTGGGCTAGCGGGAGTTCGGATGAGCAGTTCTTC. Its translation is CITRDWASGSSDEQFF.

This clonotype was counted a single time. With a much larger clone just one base away, this may be a read error. The rearrangement joins TRBV7-9 to TRBJ2-7; the D is unclear. The CDR3 loop spans 12 amino acids. Germline V gene data show CDR1 as SEHNR and CDR2 as FQNEAQ (reference sequence). The CDR3 protein is CARSLDSGEQYF. The CDR3, as DNA: TGTGCCAGGAGCTTAGATTCGGGCGAGCAGTACTTC.

This clonotype has ten or more counts. The J gene is TRBJ2-5, the V gene TRBV5-8, with 11 bases that match TRBD1. The CDR3 has 16 residues. Per germline, CDR1 SGHTS and CDR2 YDEGEE. The J segment lost 4 bases and the V segment lost 4 bases, leaving 9 bases of the junction unmatched. CDR3 coding DNA: TGTGCCAGCAGCACCGGGACAGGGGGTCCAGGAGAGACCCAGTACTTC. Encoded protein: CASSTGTGGPGETQYF.

V gene TRBV29-1 combines with J gene TRBJ2-5, with 7 bases matching TRBD2. Germline CDR1 is SQVTM and CDR2 is ANQGSEA. J was trimmed by 4 bases and V by 3 bases; bases with no gene match: 5. The CDR3 is 13 residues long. The chain's CDR3 is CSVDIAGRETQYF. In DNA, the CDR3 is TGCAGCGTTGACATAGCGGGCAGAGAGACCCAGTACTTC.

On this clonotype itself: A clone one base away is much larger, so this may be a read error. This chain links TRBV28 with TRBJ2-7, with D perhaps matching TRBD1 (7 bases). V dropped 6 bases and J dropped 5 bases, with 20 bases sitting between them. Germline V CDR1 and CDR2: MDHEN, SYDVKM. The CDR3 contains 15 residues. The CDR3 DNA follows: TGTGCCAGCAGCACCAGGGGGACGGGAGATGACGAGCAGTACTTC. Protein product: CASSTRGTGDDEQYF.

The rearrangement uses TRBV29-1 and TRBJ2-3; TRBD1 is a possible D gene (7 bases). Trimming cost V 7 bases and J 4 bases, with 15 bases left between them. CDR1 is SQVTM and CDR2 is ANQGSEA in the germline V gene. The length of the CDR3 is 13 residues. CDR3 nucleotide sequence: TGCAGCGCGGGACTTAGGGGGCCAGATACGCAGTATTTT. This translates into CSAGLRGPDTQYF.

The chain employs TRBV6-5 and TRBJ2-7; TRBD2 agrees at 9 bases. The CDR3 has 14 amino acids. V shed 8 bases, J shed 3 bases, and the junction held 8 bases outside the gene matches. Germline V gene data show CDR1 as MNHEY and CDR2 as SVGAGI. CDR3: CASGAGGVGYEQYF. In nucleotides, the CDR3 is TGTGCCAGCGGCGCGGGGGGGGTAGGCTACGAGCAGTACTTC.

The chain couples TRBV14 to TRBJ2-7, with D tentatively TRBD2 (5 bases). The V gene lost 1 base and the J gene lost 5 bases, with 9 bases spanning the gap. The CDR3 sequence is 13 residues long. Germline lookup yields CDR1 SGHDN and CDR2 FVKESK. The CDR3 sequence: CASSQVHGDEQYF. CDR3 bases: TGTGCCAGCAGCCAAGTTCACGGGGACGAGCAGTACTTC.

About this clonotype itself: An end of the junction differs from the germline gene, which may be a read error. The chain recombines TRBV11-2 with TRBJ2-3; D not resolved. Germline CDR1 and CDR2: SGHAT and FQNNGV. The CDR3 runs to 15 residues. The CDR3 sequence: CASSPLLSWADTQCF. The CDR3 nucleotides are TGTGCCAGCAGCCCCCTCCTCTCGTGGGCAGATACGCAGTGTTTT.

Concerning this clonotype: The junction and the germline gene differ at one end; a read error may be behind it. The V call is TRBV11-2, the J call TRBJ1-1; D gene uncertain. CDR1 SGHAT and CDR2 FQNNGV come from the germline V gene. This CDR3 comprises 14 residues. For the CDR3, the DNA is TGTGCTAGCATCTTACCGTTGATGAACACTGAAGCTCTCTTT. Its translation is CASILPLMNTEALF.

On this clonotype: A read error may be the cause here, since a much bigger clone is one base away. The chain joins TRBV11-1 to TRBJ2-3; D may be TRBD2 (6 bases). V lost 8 bases to trimming and J lost 4 bases, with 22 bases between them. Per the germline V gene, CDR1 is SGHAT and CDR2 is FQDESV (reference sequence). The CDR3 consists of 16 residues. CDR3 loop: CASGSFGGGVSDTQYF. CDR3 DNA: TGTGCCAGCGGCTCGTTTGGTGGAGGGGTCTCAGATACGCAGTATTTT.

Turning to this clonotype: One junction end disagrees with the germline gene, perhaps due to a read error. The rearrangement joins TRBV29-1 to TRBJ2-3; D perhaps matches TRBD2 (5 bases). The CDR3 runs 13 residues. Germline CDR1 reads SQVTM; CDR2 reads ANQGSEA. CDR3 loop: CSIEVGDSDTQYF. As DNA, the CDR3 is TGCAGCATTGAGGTGGGAGATTCAGATACGCAGTATTTT.